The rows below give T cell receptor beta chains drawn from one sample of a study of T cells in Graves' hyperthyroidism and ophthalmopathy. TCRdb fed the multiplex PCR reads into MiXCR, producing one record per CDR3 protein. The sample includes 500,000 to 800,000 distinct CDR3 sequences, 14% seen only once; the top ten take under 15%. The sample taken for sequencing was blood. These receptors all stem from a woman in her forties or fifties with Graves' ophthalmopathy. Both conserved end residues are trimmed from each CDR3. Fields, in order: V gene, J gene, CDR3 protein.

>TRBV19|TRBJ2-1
ASTMGAVAYNEQF
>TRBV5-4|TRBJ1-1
ASSVWGERGTEAF
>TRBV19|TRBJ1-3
ASSMRAGNTIY
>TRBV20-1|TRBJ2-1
SARAQEFGYNEQF
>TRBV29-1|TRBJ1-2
SVVWSDGTGGLRYGYT
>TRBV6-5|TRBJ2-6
ASSYSLTGGAAGANVPT
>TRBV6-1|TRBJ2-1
ASSLASNYEQF
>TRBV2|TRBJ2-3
ASRGIRTDTQY
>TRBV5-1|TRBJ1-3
ASSLGPTGTGNTIY
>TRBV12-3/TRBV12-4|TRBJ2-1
ASSPRASGREAYNEQF
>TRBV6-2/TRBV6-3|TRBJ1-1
ASRVRRGRTEAF
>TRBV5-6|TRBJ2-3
ASSSRGGAGTDTQY
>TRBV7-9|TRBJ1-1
ASSLEGQPNTEAF
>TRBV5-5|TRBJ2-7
ASSLDSFGAGSSYEQY
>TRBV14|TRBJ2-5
ASSLRQPGLAGVLETQY
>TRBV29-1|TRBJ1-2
SVAGTGVAYGYT
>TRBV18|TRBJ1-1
ASSSSGANTEAF
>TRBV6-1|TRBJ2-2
ASSEEGYAGELF
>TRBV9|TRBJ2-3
ASSVEAHSTDTQY
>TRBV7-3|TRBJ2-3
ASSLTFSTDTQY
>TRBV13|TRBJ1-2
ASSLLGYGYT
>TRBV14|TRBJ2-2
ASSQDLGNRDTGELF
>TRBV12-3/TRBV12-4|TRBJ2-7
ASRGQGNLYEQY
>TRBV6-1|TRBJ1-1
ASRRGESAEAF
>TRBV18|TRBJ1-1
ASSITGQGPEAF
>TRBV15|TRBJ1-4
ATSRDLQGVFEKLF
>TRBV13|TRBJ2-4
ASSLGGQGKNIQY
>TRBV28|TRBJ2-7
ASSLPGGVEQY
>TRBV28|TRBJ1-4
ASSSKTLADEKLF
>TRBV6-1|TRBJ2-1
ASSEAGTDNEQF
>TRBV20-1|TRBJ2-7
SASWVGLNYEQY
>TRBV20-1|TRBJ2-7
SARKLAVSSYEQY
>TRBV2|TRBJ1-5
ANGQGLNQPQH
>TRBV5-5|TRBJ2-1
ASSRRSASSYNEQF
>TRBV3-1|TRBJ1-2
AGSQGLPRTTNYGYT
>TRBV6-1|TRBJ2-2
ASRAKGFGELF
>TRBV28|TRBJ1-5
ASRTYSLHQPQH
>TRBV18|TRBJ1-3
ASSVLGDTGNTIY
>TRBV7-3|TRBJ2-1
ASSLRGLAGNDEQF
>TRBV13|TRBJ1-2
ASSSIFTGTYNYGYT
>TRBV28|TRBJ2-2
ASSLVGTGVGELF
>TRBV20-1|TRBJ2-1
SARDLGLAGGPVEQF
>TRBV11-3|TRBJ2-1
ASSAQPLAALPYNEQF